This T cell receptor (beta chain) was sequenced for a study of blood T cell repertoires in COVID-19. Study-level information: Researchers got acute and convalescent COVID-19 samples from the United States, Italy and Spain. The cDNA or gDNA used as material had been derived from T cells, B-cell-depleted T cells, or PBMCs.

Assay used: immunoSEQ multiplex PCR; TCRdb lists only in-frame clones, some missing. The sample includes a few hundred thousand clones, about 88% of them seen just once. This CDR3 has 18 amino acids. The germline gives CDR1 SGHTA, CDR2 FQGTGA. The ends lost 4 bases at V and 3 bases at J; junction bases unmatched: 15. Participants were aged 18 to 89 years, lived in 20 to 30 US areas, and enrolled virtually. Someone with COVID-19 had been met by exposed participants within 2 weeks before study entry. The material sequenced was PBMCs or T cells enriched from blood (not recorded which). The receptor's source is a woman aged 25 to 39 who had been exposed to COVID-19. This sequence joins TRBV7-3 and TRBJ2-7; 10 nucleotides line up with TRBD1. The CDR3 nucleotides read TGTGCCAGCAGCTGGATAACGGCTGGGACAGGGGCCCACTACGAGCAGTACTTC. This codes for CASSWITAGTGAHYEQYF.